The 27 T cell receptor beta chains below were found in one sample sequenced in a study of identical twins. TCRdb passed the 5' RACE reads through MiXCR, listing each CDR3 protein once. This repertoire shows about 500,000 distinct CDR3 sequences, approximately 15% found once; its top ten account for 0.98%. The sample was also reused in another study, on yellow fever vaccine responses in identical twins.

The sequenced material came from CD4+ T cells sorted from blood. The receptors shown here come from a woman younger than 30 in good health.

The rearrangement links TRBV6-5 to TRBJ2-5; no clear D. Germline V gives CDR1 MNHEY, CDR2 SVGAGI. Trimming pared 2 bases from V and 5 bases from J, leaving 9 bases between. The CDR3 consists of 13 residues. The CDR3 nucleotides are TGTGCCAGCAGTTACGGGGTCTCGGAGACCCAGTACTTC. Translated: CASSYGVSETQYF.

J is TRBJ1-1 and V is TRBV6-2 or TRBV6-3; D ambiguous. Trimming stripped 6 bases from V and 1 base from J, with 12 bases between. The CDR3 sequence is 14 residues long. Germline assignment: CDR1 MNHEY and CDR2 SVGEGT. The CDR3 protein is CASRTAGWNTEAFF. The CDR3 region has the DNA TGTGCCAGCAGGACCGCCGGGTGGAACACTGAAGCTTTCTTT.

V usage is TRBV6-1 and J usage is TRBJ2-7, with D unresolved. The CDR3 covers 10 residues. The V end lost 8 bases, the J end lost 3 bases, and 5 bases lay between the germline ends. Germline V gene sequence: CDR1 MNHNS, CDR2 SASEGT. This CDR3 reads CASSHYEQYF. The CDR3 DNA is TGTGCCAGCTCCCACTACGAGCAGTACTTC.

This clonotype was observed a few times. The chain uses TRBV3-1 and TRBJ2-3; the D gene is possibly TRBD2 (7 bases). The V end was cut by 8 bases, the J end by 6 bases, with 30 bases between. The CDR3 sequence is 18 residues long. In germline, CDR1 is LGHDT, CDR2 YNNKEL (reference sequence). CDR3 region: CASCSARLMGGQMDTQYF. The CDR3 nucleotides are TGTGCCAGCTGCTCCGCGCGTTTGATGGGGGGGCAGATGGATACGCAGTATTTT.

This clonotype was observed a few times. The rearrangement uses TRBV12-3 or TRBV12-4 and TRBJ1-5; TRBD1 matches 7 bases. Trimming cost V 4 bases and J 6 bases; bases outside gene matches: 12. The CDR3 has 16 amino acids. Here the CDR3 reads CASSYGQGGGSQPQHF. The CDR3 nucleotides read TGTGCCAGCAGTTATGGGCAGGGAGGGGGCAGTCAGCCCCAGCATTTT.

The chain couples TRBV20-1 to TRBJ2-3; 8 nucleotides align to TRBD1. Germline CDR1 DFQATT, CDR2 SNEGSKA (reference sequence). V gave up 5 bases and J gave up 1 base; unmatched junction bases: 5. The CDR3 has 14 residues. This chain's CDR3 is CSAPVTGGTDTQYF. The CDR3 nucleotides are TGCAGTGCTCCCGTGACAGGGGGCACAGATACGCAGTATTTT.

This clonotype showed up just a few times. The rearrangement joins TRBV7-9 to TRBJ2-1; 13 positions match TRBD2. Germline trimming cut 10 bases from V and 7 bases from J; bases unmatched to any gene: 7. The CDR3 runs to 14 residues. Germline CDR1 and CDR2: SEHNR and FQNEAQ (reference sequence). The CDR3 loop is CATPLAGGRNEQFF. The CDR3 DNA reads as TGTGCCACCCCACTAGCGGGGGGGCGGAATGAGCAGTTCTTC. Full variable domain (rest looked up from reference TRBV7-9 and TRBJ2-1): DTGVSQNPRHKITKRGQNVTFRCDPISEHNRLYWYRQTLGQGPEFLTYFQNEAQLEKSRLLSDRFSAERPKGSFSTLEIQRTEQGDSAMYLCATPLAGGRNEQFFGPGTRLTVL.

The table lists this clonotype with many counts. The chain links TRBV3-1 to TRBJ2-3; D might be TRBD2 (5 bases). Deletions cut 0 bases from V and 1 base from J, with 11 bases between. The CDR3 extends over 16 amino acids. Germline CDR1 and CDR2: LGHDT and YNNKEL (reference sequence). The CDR3 nucleotides are TGTGCCAGCAGCCAAGATAGAGCGCGGGGCACAGATACGCAGTATTTT. Translating gives CASSQDRARGTDTQYF.

This clonotype turned up a few times. V and J are TRBV24-1 and TRBJ1-4, with D perhaps matching TRBD1 (5 bases). The CDR3 runs to 15 residues. Trimming removed 3 bases from V and 6 bases from J, with 13 bases in between. In germline, CDR1 is KGHDR, CDR2 SFDVKD. CDR3 bases: TGTGCCACCAGTGATCCCGCGAGGGGAGATGAAAAACTGTTTTTT. This encodes CATSDPARGDEKLFF.

With regard to this clonotype: The conserved closing phenylalanine or tryptophan is absent in this CDR3, likely reflecting a read error. CDR3 region: CAISLGGLKTSGRPYEQYS. CDR3 sequence (DNA): TGTGCCATCAGCCTAGGGGGCCTCAAGACTAGCGGGAGGCCCTACGAGCAGTACTCC. This rearrangement joins TRBV10-3 to TRBJ2-7; 13 bases line up with TRBD2. Germline V gene data show CDR1 as ENHRY and CDR2 as SYGVKD. The CDR3 loop spans 19 amino acids. Trimming at V came to 6 bases and at J to 2 bases, leaving 16 bases not matched to a gene.

The rearrangement uses TRBV20-1 and TRBJ1-1, with D possibly matching TRBD1 (5 bases). The germline V and J ends were trimmed by 0 bases and 5 bases, with 22 bases remaining between them. Germline assignment: CDR1 DFQATT and CDR2 SNEGSKA (reference sequence). The CDR3 totals 17 residues. DNA for the CDR3: TGCAGTGCTAGAGATTTCCGGGGTTCAGGGACTAAAACTGAAGCTTTCTTT. This codes for CSARDFRGSGTKTEAFF.

This clonotype showed up just a few times. The V call is TRBV7-2, the J call TRBJ2-1, with TRBD2 matching 11 bases. The CDR3 has 13 amino acids. The germline CDR1 and CDR2 sequences are SGHTA and FQGNSA. The junction had 2 bases not matched to a gene; V was cut back by 6 bases and J by 7 bases. CDR3 sequence: CASRTSGINEQFF. For the CDR3, the DNA is TGTGCCAGCAGGACTAGCGGGATAAATGAGCAGTTCTTC. Filled out from reference TRBV7-2 and TRBJ2-1, the complete variable domain reads GAGVSQSPSNKVTEKGKDVELRCDPISGHTALYWYRQSLGQGLEFLIYFQGNSAPDKSGLPSDRFSAERTGGSVSTLTIQRTQQEDSAVYLCASRTSGINEQFFGPGTRLTVL.

This clonotype appeared many times. This chain links TRBV5-1 with TRBJ2-1; 8 bases map to TRBD1. This CDR3 has 14 amino acids. V lost 2 bases, J lost 8 bases, and 6 bases stayed unmatched. Germline assignment: CDR1 SGHRS and CDR2 YFSETQ. The CDR3 region is CASSLDRGSDEQFF. The CDR3 DNA reads TGCGCCAGCAGCTTAGACAGGGGTTCCGATGAGCAGTTCTTC.

This clonotype occurred a few times. V usage is TRBV27 and J usage is TRBJ2-2, with unresolved D. Per the germline V gene, CDR1 is MNHEY and CDR2 is SMNVEV (reference sequence). The V gene lost 5 bases and the J gene lost 6 bases, with 13 bases spanning the gap. The CDR3 extends over 14 amino acids. For the CDR3, the DNA is TGTGCCAGCAGTCCATTAGGTTCCGCCGGGGAGCTGTTTTTT. It translates to CASSPLGSAGELFF.

V is TRBV25-1 and J is TRBJ2-2; a possible D gene is TRBD1 (5 bases). V lost 1 base to trimming and J lost 5 bases, with 8 bases between them. This CDR3 is 14 amino acids long. Germline V CDR1 and CDR2: MGHDK, SYGVNS. The CDR3 protein is CASSELTVTGELFF. The CDR3, as DNA: TGTGCCAGCAGTGAATTGACAGTTACCGGGGAGCTGTTTTTT. The complete variable domain, with remaining parts taken from reference TRBV25-1 and TRBJ2-2, reads EADIYQTPRYLVIGTGKKITLECSQTMGHDKMYWYQQDPGMELHLIHYSYGVNSTEKGDLSSESTVSRIRTEHFPLTLESARPSHTSQYLCASSELTVTGELFFGEGSRLTVL.

This clonotype was counted between two and nine times. This chain uses TRBV4-2 with TRBJ2-7, with 7 nucleotides matching TRBD2. This CDR3 has 16 residues. Germline V gene sequence: CDR1 LGHNA, CDR2 YNFKEQ. After removal of 2 bases from V and 4 bases from J, the junction contained 11 bases not matched to a gene. CDR3 sequence (DNA): TGTGCCAGCAGCCAACAAGCTAGCGGAGGCATATACGAGCAGTACTTC. This encodes CASSQQASGGIYEQYF.

The chain is built from TRBV6-2 or TRBV6-3 and TRBJ1-1; the D is unclear. With 2 bases removed from V and 8 bases from J, the gap between germline ends came to 9 bases. CDR1 is MNHEY and CDR2 is SVGEGT in the germline V gene. This CDR3 contains 12 residues. DNA of the CDR3: TGTGCCAGCAGTTACAACAAAAAGGAAGCTTTCTTT. Protein sequence: CASSYNKKEAFF.

In its sample, this clonotype was seen a few times. V usage is TRBV24-1 and J usage is TRBJ2-3; TRBD1 aligns across 7 bases. Germline V CDR1 and CDR2: KGHDR, SFDVKD. The CDR3 contains 16 residues. V shed 8 bases and J 2 bases; nucleotides not matched to a gene: 12. The CDR3: CATNPNNGTDTDTQYF. In DNA, the CDR3 is TGTGCCACCAACCCAAACAACGGGACAGACACAGATACGCAGTATTTT.

This clonotype was seen only a few times. This chain joins TRBV4-2 and TRBJ2-5; the match to TRBD2 covers 9 bases. Per the germline V gene, CDR1 is LGHNA and CDR2 is YNFKEQ. The CDR3 has 17 residues. After removal of 0 bases from V and 4 bases from J, the junction contained 9 bases not matched to a gene. CDR3 DNA sequence: TGTGCCAGCAGCCAAGATGGCGGCGGGGGGGCCTTAGAGACCCAGTACTTC. This codes for CASSQDGGGGALETQYF.

The chain recombines TRBV10-3 with TRBJ1-2; TRBD1 might be the D (6 bases). The CDR3 runs 13 residues. Trimming left V 1 base short and J 7 bases short, with 10 bases between. CDR1 is ENHRY and CDR2 is SYGVKD in the germline V gene. As DNA, the CDR3 is TGTGCCATCAGTGAGTTGTCAGGGGTTGGCTACACCTTC. Protein sequence: CAISELSGVGYTF.

V and J are TRBV2 and TRBJ2-3; 8 bases fit TRBD2. Germline values: CDR1 SNHLY, CDR2 FYNNEI. This CDR3 spans 15 amino acids. J lost 5 bases, V lost 4 bases, and 8 bases had no gene match. The chain's CDR3 is CASSGNSGVGDTQYF. The CDR3 DNA sequence: TGTGCCAGCAGTGGAAATAGCGGGGTGGGAGATACGCAGTATTTT.

The rearrangement joins TRBV15 to TRBJ2-3; D call uncertain. The CDR3 extends over 14 amino acids. Germline CDR1 and CDR2: LNHNV and YYDKDF (reference sequence). V was cut by 5 bases and J by 3 bases, with 12 bases left in between. DNA for the CDR3: TGTGCCACCAGCGCCCGTGGGGTGACAGATACGCAGTATTTT. It codes for CATSARGVTDTQYF.

This clonotype was counted only a few times. The chain uses TRBV12-3 or TRBV12-4 and TRBJ2-5, with 10 nucleotides matching TRBD2. The V gene end was trimmed by 5 bases and the J gene end by 4 bases; junction bases not matched to a gene: 10. This CDR3 contains 16 residues. CDR3 bases: TGTGCCAGCAGTCCCCCGGGACTAGCGAGCGGAGAGACCCAGTACTTC. The encoded protein is CASSPPGLASGETQYF.

The table lists this clonotype with a few counts. The chain links TRBV14 to TRBJ2-5, with a possible D match to TRBD2 (5 bases). The CDR3 runs 13 residues. CDR1 and CDR2 (germline): SGHDN, FVKESK. V dropped 1 base and J dropped 4 bases, with 7 bases sitting between them. The CDR3 loop is CASSQVARETQYF. CDR3 sequence (DNA): TGTGCCAGCAGCCAAGTAGCGAGAGAGACCCAGTACTTC. Combining the CDR3 with reference TRBV14 and TRBJ2-5 gives the whole variable domain EAGVTQFPSHSVIEKGQTVTLRCDPISGHDNLYWYRRVMGKEIKFLLHFVKESKQDESGMPNNRFLAERTGGTYSTLKVQPAELEDSGVYFCASSQVARETQYFGPGTRLLVL.

This clonotype was counted only a few times. V usage is TRBV10-3 and J usage is TRBJ2-3; D perhaps matches TRBD1 (6 bases). Trimming took off 10 bases at V and 2 bases at J, with 10 bases between the two ends. The CDR3 consists of 12 residues. Germline-derived CDR1 and CDR2 are ENHRY and SYGVKD. CDR3 sequence (DNA): TGTGCCACAAGGACAGACACAGATACGCAGTATTTT. Its translation: CATRTDTDTQYF.

This clonotype was picked up a small number of times. The chain combines TRBV20-1 with TRBJ2-1; D is perhaps TRBD1 or TRBD2 (6 bases each). V was clipped by 3 bases and J by 4 bases, with 16 bases between them. Germline values: CDR1 DFQATT, CDR2 SNEGSKA (reference sequence). This CDR3 is built from 15 residues. In DNA form, the CDR3 reads TGCAGTGCTAGTGGTGCGCGCGGGACATACAATGAGCAGTTCTTC. Its translation is CSASGARGTYNEQFF.

This chain connects TRBV28 to TRBJ2-7, with D maybe TRBD1 (5 bases). The CDR3 has 16 amino acids. Trimming removed 6 bases from V and 2 bases from J, with 20 bases in between. Germline assignment: CDR1 MDHEN and CDR2 SYDVKM. Here the CDR3 reads CASRQKSGRVAYEQYF. The CDR3 DNA is TGTGCCAGCAGGCAAAAATCGGGCAGGGTCGCCTACGAGCAGTACTTC.